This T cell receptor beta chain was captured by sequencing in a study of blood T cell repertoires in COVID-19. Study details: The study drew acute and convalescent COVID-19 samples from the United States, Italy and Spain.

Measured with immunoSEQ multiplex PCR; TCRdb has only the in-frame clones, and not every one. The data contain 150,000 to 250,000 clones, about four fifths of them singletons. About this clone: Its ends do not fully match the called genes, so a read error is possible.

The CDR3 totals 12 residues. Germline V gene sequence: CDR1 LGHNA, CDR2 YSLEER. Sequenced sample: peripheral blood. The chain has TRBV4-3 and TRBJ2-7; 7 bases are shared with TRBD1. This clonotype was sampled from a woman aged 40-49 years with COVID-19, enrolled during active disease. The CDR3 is CASSQEGGGQIF. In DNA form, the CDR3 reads TGCGCCAGCAGCCAAGAAGGGGGCGGTCAGATCTTC.